Presented here are 6 T cell receptor beta chains from one specimen sequenced in a study of T cell responses to AZD1222 COVID-19 vaccine. TCRdb's table, derived via immunoSEQ multiplex PCR, lists solely in-frame clones and lacks some. The data hold roughly 190,000 clones, with roughly nine tenths observed a single time. The sample was peripheral blood, taken 28 days after the second dose of the MenACWY control vaccine. The receptors here all came from an adult who received the MenACWY meningococcal vaccine as a control.

V gene TRBV7-2 combines with J gene TRBJ2-1; D may be TRBD2 (6 bases). With 1 base removed from V and 5 bases from J, the gap between germline ends came to 15 bases. The CDR3 length is 16 residues. Germline V gene lookup returns CDR1 SGHTA and CDR2 FQGNSA. In DNA, the CDR3 is TGTGCCAGCAGCTTAGGTGCTAGCGCCCCCCACAATGAGCAGTTCTTC. This codes for CASSLGASAPHNEQFF.

The gene calls are TRBV19 and TRBJ1-2; a possible D gene is TRBD1 (6 bases). The V gene's germline CDR1 is LNHDA and CDR2 SQIVND (reference sequence). The CDR3 is made up of 15 amino acids. Trimming took 7 bases from V and 7 from J, leaving 22 bases between them. The CDR3 coding sequence is TGTGCCAGTACCCTGACAGGCCCCGGGAGGATTGGCTACACCTTC. Translated: CASTLTGPGRIGYTF.

The rearrangement links TRBV4-2 to TRBJ2-1; 10 nucleotides match TRBD2. V lost 4 bases to trimming and J lost 6 bases; unmatched junction nucleotides: 12. The germline V gene has CDR1 LGHNA and CDR2 YNFKEQ. This CDR3 is 17 amino acids long. CDR3 sequence reads: CASSLGTLAGGSNEQFF. Written as DNA, the CDR3 is TGTGCCAGCAGCCTCGGTACCTTAGCGGGAGGCTCCAATGAGCAGTTCTTC.

The chain links TRBV7-7 to TRBJ2-3; TRBD1 matches 7 bases. The junction had 0 bases not matched to a gene; V was cut back by 3 bases and J by 3 bases. This CDR3 spans 13 amino acids. Germline V lookup: CDR1 SSHAT, CDR2 FNYEAQ (reference sequence). CDR3 bases: TGTGCCAGCAGCTTGGGACAGACAGATACGCAGTATTTT. It specifies CASSLGQTDTQYF.

The CDR3 reads CASSPLGSFNEKLFF. The CDR3 DNA is TGTGCCAGCAGCCCCTTGGGGTCCTTCAATGAAAAACTGTTTTTT. This chain links TRBV2 with TRBJ1-4; unclear D gene. The CDR3 is 15 amino acids. CDR1 and CDR2 (germline): SNHLY, FYNNEI. V was trimmed by 6 bases and J by 5 bases, leaving 16 bases between them.

This clone has just one count. The CDR3 nucleotides are TGTGCCAGCAGCGTAGATATGGGACCCAGAGCTTTCTTT. This gives the protein CASSVDMGPRAFF. This rearrangement joins TRBV9 to TRBJ1-1; possible D gene TRBD1, 5 bases. The germline V gene encodes CDR1 SGDLS and CDR2 YYNGEE. The germline V and J ends were trimmed by 0 bases and 10 bases, with 13 bases remaining between them. The CDR3 extends over 13 amino acids. Full variable domain (outside the CDR3, taken from reference TRBV9 and TRBJ1-1): DSGVTQTPKHLITATGQRVTLRCSPRSGDLSVYWYQQSLDQGLQFLIQYYNGEERAKGNILERFSAQQFPDLHSELNLSSLELGDSALYFCASSVDMGPRAFFGQGTRLTVV.